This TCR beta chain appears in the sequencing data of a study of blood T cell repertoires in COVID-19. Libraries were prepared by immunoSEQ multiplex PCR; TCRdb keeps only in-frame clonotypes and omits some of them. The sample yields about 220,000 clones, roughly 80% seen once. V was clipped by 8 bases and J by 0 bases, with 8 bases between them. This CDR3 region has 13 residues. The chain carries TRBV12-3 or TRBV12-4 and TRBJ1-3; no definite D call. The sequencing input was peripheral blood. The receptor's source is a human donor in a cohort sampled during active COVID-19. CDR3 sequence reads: CASLVFSGNTIYF. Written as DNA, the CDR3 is TGTGCCAGCTTAGTTTTCTCTGGAAACACCATATATTTT.